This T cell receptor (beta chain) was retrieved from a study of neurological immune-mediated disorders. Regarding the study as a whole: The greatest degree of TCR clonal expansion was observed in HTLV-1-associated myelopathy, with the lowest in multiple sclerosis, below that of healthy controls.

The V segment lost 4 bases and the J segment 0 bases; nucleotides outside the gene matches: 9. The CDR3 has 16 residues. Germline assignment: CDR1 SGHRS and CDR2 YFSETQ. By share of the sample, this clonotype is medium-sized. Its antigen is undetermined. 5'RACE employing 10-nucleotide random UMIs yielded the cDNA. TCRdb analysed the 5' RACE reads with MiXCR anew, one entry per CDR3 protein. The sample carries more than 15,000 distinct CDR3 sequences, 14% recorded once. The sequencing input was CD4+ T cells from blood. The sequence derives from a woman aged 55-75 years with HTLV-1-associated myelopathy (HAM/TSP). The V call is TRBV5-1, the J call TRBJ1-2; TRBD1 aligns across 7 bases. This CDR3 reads CASSLGTAATNYGYTF. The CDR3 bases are TGCGCCAGCAGCCTCGGGACAGCCGCTACTAACTATGGCTACACCTTC.